This T cell receptor (beta chain) was documented in a study of cytomegalovirus exposure and HLA in healthy donors. Study findings and constraints: In all likelihood, a cluster of highly shared sequence variants was a sequencing artifact. A previous analysis found most TCR beta V segments productive roughly 87% or roughly 30% of the time. A later analysis linked a missense DCLRE1C variant to TCR beta V- and J-gene trimming. A later analysis reportedly found that, within productive TCRs, an Asian-associated ancestry cluster had fewer N-insertions than the mean observed across the approximately 600 donors.

Trimming cost V 4 bases and J 1 base; bases outside gene matches: 4. Germline V gene data show CDR1 as MNHNS and CDR2 as SASEGT. The CDR3 length is 17 residues. 60 Vbeta and 13 Jbeta primers were used in PCR. Assay used: immunoSEQ multiplex PCR; TCRdb lists only in-frame clones, some missing. Counted here are about 55,000 clones, roughly 85% occurring once; the ten biggest clones make up about 1.6%. Concerning this clone itself: The antigen is unknown.

Sequences were obtained from PBMCs. The receptor was derived from a man under 40 in good health and CMV-seronegative. The chain links TRBV6-1 to TRBJ2-1, with 13 bases identical to TRBD2. The CDR3 sequence is CASSVWGLAGSYNEQFF. CDR3 DNA sequence: TGTGCCAGCAGTGTATGGGGACTAGCGGGATCCTACAATGAGCAGTTCTTC.